These T cell receptor beta chains were read from a single sample in a study of metastatic and nonmetastatic thyroid tumors. Using MiXCR, TCRdb re-called clones from the PCR reads. The sample holds 21,000 or so clones, 10% to 15% seen once. The sequenced sample consisted of blood. Every receptor here comes from a female donor with papillary thyroid cancer or a benign thyroid nodule (not recorded which). Some clones in this sample may be carry-over from other donors' samples. Each CDR3 is given with its conserved first and last residue. D genes are given only for firm matches. Rows give clone size only sometimes, using once, few, many, or a class for an expanded clone.

d_call j_call clone_size v_call cdr3_aa cdr3_nt
TRBD1 TRBJ1-6 few TRBV6-1 CASSWGTDTPLHF TGTGCCAGCAGTTGGGGGACAGATACACCCCTCCACTTT
- TRBJ1-2 many TRBV4-1 CASSQDWGRERQEGYTF TGCGCCAGCAGCCAAGACTGGGGGCGGGAAAGGCAGGAGGGCTACACCTTC
- TRBJ1-6 - TRBV5-1 CTSRPTAGGSPLHF TGCACCAGCAGACCGACAGCGGGAGGCTCACCCCTCCACTTT
- TRBJ1-4 many TRBV4-2 CASRDTRTSNEKLFF TGTGCCAGCAGGGATACACGGACCTCTAATGAAAAACTGTTTTTT
- TRBJ1-1 many TRBV5-1 CASSSTGPTSTEAFF TGCGCCAGCAGCTCGACAGGACCTACAAGCACTGAAGCTTTCTTT
- TRBJ2-5 many TRBV4-1 CASSQDWGARETQYF TGCGCCAGCAGCCAAGATTGGGGGGCCCGAGAGACCCAGTACTTC
- TRBJ1-2 medium-sized TRBV6-1 CASSEVPREDYGYTF TGTGCCAGCAGTGAAGTCCCCCGGGAAGACTATGGCTACACCTTC
- TRBJ1-2 many TRBV7-9 CASSSGRDYYYGYTF TGTGCCAGCAGCTCCGGACGGGACTATTACTATGGCTACACCTTC
TRBD1 TRBJ2-5 many TRBV7-9 CASSLGDRTKETQYF TGTGCCAGCAGCTTAGGGGACAGAACCAAAGAGACCCAGTACTTC
- TRBJ1-2 medium-sized TRBV6-1 CASSESIADGYTF TGTGCCAGCAGTGAATCTATAGCTGATGGCTACACCTTC
TRBD2 TRBJ2-1 many TRBV6-4 CASRGAGGNNEQFF TGTGCCAGCAGGGGAGCGGGGGGCAACAATGAGCAGTTCTTC
- TRBJ2-5 - TRBV19 CASIGSGVETQYF TGTGCCAGTATCGGATCTGGGGTAGAGACCCAGTACTTC
TRBD1 TRBJ2-7 few TRBV6-1 CASRTGTGAYEQYF TGTGCCAGCAGAACCGGGACAGGGGCCTACGAGCAGTACTTC
TRBD1 TRBJ1-1 many TRBV12-3/TRBV12-4 CASSWPGQGNTEAFF TGTGCCAGCAGTTGGCCGGGACAGGGGAACACTGAAGCTTTCTTT
- TRBJ1-2 many TRBV7-9 CASSFAGNGQYGYTF TGTGCCAGCAGCTTCGCTGGTAACGGCCAATATGGCTACACCTTC
- TRBJ1-2 - TRBV20-1 CSAEDGNYAYTF TGCAGTGCCGAGGACGGCAACTATGCCTACACCTTC
- TRBJ1-2 many TRBV5-4 CASSLAGVRYGYTF TGTGCCAGCAGCTTGGCCGGGGTCCGCTATGGCTACACCTTC
- TRBJ1-5 many TRBV4-3 CASSQDSNQPQHF TGCGCCAGCAGCCAGGATTCAAATCAGCCCCAGCATTTT
- TRBJ2-2 many TRBV7-9 CASSLGLAAGELFF TGTGCCAGCAGCTTGGGGTTGGCCGCCGGGGAGCTGTTTTTT
- TRBJ2-7 many TRBV10-2 CASSDLLAEYF TGCGCCAGCAGTGACTTACTAGCAGAGTACTTC
- TRBJ2-2 many TRBV6-1 CASSEARFLTGELFF TGTGCCAGCAGTGAGGCCAGGTTTTTAACCGGGGAGCTGTTTTTT
- TRBJ2-3 many TRBV20-1 CSARAGITDTQYF TGCAGTGCTAGAGCGGGTATCACAGATACGCAGTATTTT
- TRBJ2-3 - TRBV6-5 CASSHSGTAYRTDTQYF TGTGCCAGCAGTCACTCCGGTACAGCCTATCGCACCGATACGCAGTATTTT
- TRBJ1-3 many TRBV7-9 CASSLDSSGNTIYF TGTGCCAGCAGCTTAGACAGTTCGGGAAACACCATATATTTT
- TRBJ2-5 once TRBV7-9 CANSPPARVGTQYF TGTGCCAACAGCCCCCCTGCTCGGGTAGGGACCCAGTACTTC
- TRBJ1-1 many TRBV9 CASSVDSGVSTEAFF TGTGCCAGCAGCGTAGACAGCGGGGTGAGCACTGAAGCTTTCTTT
- TRBJ2-7 many TRBV5-1 CASSLAGRVSYEQYF TGCGCCAGCAGCTTGGCCGGCAGGGTTTCATACGAGCAGTACTTC
TRBD2 TRBJ2-3 - TRBV5-4 CASSLMAGGSTDTQYF TGTGCCAGCAGCTTGATGGCGGGGGGGAGCACAGATACGCAGTATTTT
- TRBJ1-2 - TRBV27 CASIPTLGIFDGYTF TGTGCCAGCATACCCACCCTTGGAATTTTCGATGGCTACACCTTC
- TRBJ2-2 medium-sized TRBV6-5 CASSYTSGELGELFF TGTGCCAGCAGTTACACCTCAGGGGAGTTGGGGGAGCTGTTTTTT
- TRBJ2-3 - TRBV5-1 CASTLCGASVSIDTQYF TGCGCCAGCACCCTGTGTGGGGCTAGCGTGAGTATAGATACGCAGTATTTT